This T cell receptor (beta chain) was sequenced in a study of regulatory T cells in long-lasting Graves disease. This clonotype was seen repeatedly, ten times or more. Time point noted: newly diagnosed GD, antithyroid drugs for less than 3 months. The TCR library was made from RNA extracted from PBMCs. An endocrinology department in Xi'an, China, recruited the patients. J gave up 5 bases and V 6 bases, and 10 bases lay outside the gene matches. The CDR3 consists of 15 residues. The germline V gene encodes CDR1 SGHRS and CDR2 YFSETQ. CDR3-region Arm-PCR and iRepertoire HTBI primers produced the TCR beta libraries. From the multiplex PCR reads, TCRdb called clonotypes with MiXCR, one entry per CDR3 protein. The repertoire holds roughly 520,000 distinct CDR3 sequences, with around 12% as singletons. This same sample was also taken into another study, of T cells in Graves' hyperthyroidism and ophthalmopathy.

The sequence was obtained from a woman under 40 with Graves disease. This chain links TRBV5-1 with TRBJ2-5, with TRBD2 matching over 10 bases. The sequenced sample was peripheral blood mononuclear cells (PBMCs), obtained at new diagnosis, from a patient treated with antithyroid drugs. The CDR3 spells CASTTSGTIAETQYF. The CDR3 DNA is TGCGCCAGCACCACTAGCGGGACCATTGCCGAGACCCAGTACTTC.